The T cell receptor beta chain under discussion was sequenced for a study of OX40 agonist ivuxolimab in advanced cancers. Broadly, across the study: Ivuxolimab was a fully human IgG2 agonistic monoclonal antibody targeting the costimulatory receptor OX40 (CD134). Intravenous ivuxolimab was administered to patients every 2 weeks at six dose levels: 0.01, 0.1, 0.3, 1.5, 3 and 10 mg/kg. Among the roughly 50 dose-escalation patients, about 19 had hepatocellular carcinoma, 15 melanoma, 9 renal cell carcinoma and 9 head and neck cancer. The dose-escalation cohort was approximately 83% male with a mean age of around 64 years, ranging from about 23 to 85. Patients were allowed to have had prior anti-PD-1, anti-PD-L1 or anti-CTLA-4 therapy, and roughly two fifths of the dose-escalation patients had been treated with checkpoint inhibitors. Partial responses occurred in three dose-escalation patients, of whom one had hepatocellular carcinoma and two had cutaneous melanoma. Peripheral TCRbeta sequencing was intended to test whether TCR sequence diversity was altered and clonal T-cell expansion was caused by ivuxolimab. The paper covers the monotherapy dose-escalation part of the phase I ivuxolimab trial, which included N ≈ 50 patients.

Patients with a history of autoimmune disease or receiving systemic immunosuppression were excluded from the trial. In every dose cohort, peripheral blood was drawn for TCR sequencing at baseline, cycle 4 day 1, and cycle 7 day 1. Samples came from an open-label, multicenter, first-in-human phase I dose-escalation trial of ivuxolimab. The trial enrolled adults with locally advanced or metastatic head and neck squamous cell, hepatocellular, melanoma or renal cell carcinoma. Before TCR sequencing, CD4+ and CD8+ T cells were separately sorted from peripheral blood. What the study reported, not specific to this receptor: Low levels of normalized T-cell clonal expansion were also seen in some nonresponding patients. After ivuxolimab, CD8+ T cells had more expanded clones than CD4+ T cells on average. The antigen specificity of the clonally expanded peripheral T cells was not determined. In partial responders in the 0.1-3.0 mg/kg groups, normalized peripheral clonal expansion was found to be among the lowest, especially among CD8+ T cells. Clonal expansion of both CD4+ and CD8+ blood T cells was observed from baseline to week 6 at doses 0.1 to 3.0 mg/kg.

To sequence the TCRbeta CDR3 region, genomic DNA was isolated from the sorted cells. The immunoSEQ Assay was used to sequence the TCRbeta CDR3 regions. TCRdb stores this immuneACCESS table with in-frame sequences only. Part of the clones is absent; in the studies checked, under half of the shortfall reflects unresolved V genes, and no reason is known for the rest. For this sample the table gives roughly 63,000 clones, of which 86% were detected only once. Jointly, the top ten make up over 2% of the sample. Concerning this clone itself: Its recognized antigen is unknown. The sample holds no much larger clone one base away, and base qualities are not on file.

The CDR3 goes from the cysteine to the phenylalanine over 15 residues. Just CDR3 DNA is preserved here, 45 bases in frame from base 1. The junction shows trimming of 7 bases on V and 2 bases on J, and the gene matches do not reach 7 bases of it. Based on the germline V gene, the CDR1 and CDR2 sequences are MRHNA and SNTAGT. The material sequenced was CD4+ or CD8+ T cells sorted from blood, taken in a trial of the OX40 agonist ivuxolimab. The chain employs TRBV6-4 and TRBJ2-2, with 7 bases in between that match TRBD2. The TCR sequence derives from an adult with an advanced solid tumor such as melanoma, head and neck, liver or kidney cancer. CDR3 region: CASTSGTTNTGELFF. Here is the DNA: TGTGCCAGCACCTCCGGGACTACCAACACCGGGGAGCTGTTTTTT.